This entry lists 12 T cell receptor beta chains sequenced from one sample in a study of T cell responses to AZD1222 COVID-19 vaccine. Libraries were prepared by immunoSEQ multiplex PCR; TCRdb keeps only in-frame clonotypes and omits some of them. The sample contains over 120,000 clones, roughly 92% of which appear only once. This specimen was peripheral blood, taken on day 0 of AZD1222 vaccination. The receptor set was obtained from an adult in good health.

The chain combines TRBV7-9 with TRBJ1-1, with D perhaps TRBD1 (6 bases). This CDR3 is built from 14 residues. The V end lost 6 bases, the J end lost 3 bases, and 14 bases lay between the germline ends. The germline CDR1 and CDR2 sequences are SEHNR and FQNEAQ (reference sequence). The CDR3 sequence is CASSPTTGYTEAFF. In DNA form, the CDR3 reads TGTGCCAGCAGTCCAACAACAGGGTACACTGAAGCTTTCTTT. Variable domain in full (rest from reference TRBV7-9 and TRBJ1-1): DTGVSQNPRHKITKRGQNVTFRCDPISEHNRLYWYRQTLGQGPEFLTYFQNEAQLEKSRLLSDRFSAERPKGSFSTLEIQRTEQGDSAMYLCASSPTTGYTEAFFGQGTRLTVV.

J is TRBJ2-1 and V is TRBV12-1; no DNA check was done on the table's D call, TRBD2. TRBV12-1 is labeled a pseudogene. The CDR3 loop spans 16 amino acids. The DNA for the CDR3 is TGTGCCAGCAGCCTTACTCTAGCGAGCTCCTACAATGAGCAGTTCTTC. Amino acids: CASSLTLASSYNEQFF.

The chain joins TRBV27 to TRBJ2-2, with D maybe TRBD1 (5 bases). Trimming removed 3 bases at V and 1 base at J, with 12 bases between. CDR3 length: 16 residues. The germline gives CDR1 MNHEY, CDR2 SMNVEV (reference sequence). This chain's CDR3 is CASSFLGQENTGELFF. The CDR3 DNA reads as TGTGCCAGCAGTTTCCTGGGGCAGGAGAACACCGGGGAGCTGTTTTTT.

This clone occurred a few times. The chain employs TRBV7-2 and TRBJ2-3; D is perhaps TRBD2 (5 bases). The CDR3 length is 13 residues. Trimming stripped 3 bases from V and 6 bases from J, with 10 bases between. Germline V CDR1 and CDR2: SGHTA, FQGNSA. CDR3 nucleotide sequence: TGTGCCAGCAGCTTGGTCAGCGGTGATACGCAGTATTTT. It specifies CASSLVSGDTQYF.

The chain carries TRBV3-1 (or the pseudogene TRBV3-2) and TRBJ1-4; D perhaps matches TRBD1 (6 bases). This CDR3 contains 18 residues. The germline gives CDR1 LGHDT, CDR2 YNNKEL (reference sequence). Between the trimmed V and J ends, which lost 0 bases and 10 bases, there was a span of 24 bases. The CDR3 here is CASSQDGGQGTKRGKLFF. The CDR3 nucleotides are TGTGCCAGCAGCCAAGATGGGGGGCAGGGGACGAAAAGGGGAAAACTGTTTTTT.

There are a few counts of this clone. The CDR3 DNA is TGTGCCAGCAGTGCCCCGGCCCAAGAGACCCAGTACTTC. Its protein is CASSAPAQETQYF. The gene calls are TRBV28 and TRBJ2-5; D ambiguous. This CDR3 contains 13 residues. The V gene's germline CDR1 is MDHEN and CDR2 SYDVKM. Between the trimmed V and J ends, which lost 5 bases and 1 base, there was a span of 8 bases.

The V gene is TRBV4-1, the J gene TRBJ1-2, with D possibly matching TRBD1 (5 bases). The CDR3 runs 15 residues. Germline values: CDR1 MGHRA, CDR2 YSYEKL. Trimming took off 0 bases at V and 4 bases at J, with 12 bases between the two ends. CDR3 loop: CASSQEGQGPYGYTF. Written as DNA, the CDR3 is TGCGCCAGCAGCCAAGAGGGTCAGGGTCCCTATGGCTACACCTTC.

This chain connects TRBV7-9 to TRBJ2-5; D remains ambiguous. The CDR3 contains 15 residues. Trimming pared 2 bases from V and 4 bases from J, leaving 14 bases between. Germline values: CDR1 SEHNR, CDR2 FQNEAQ (reference sequence). The CDR3 spells CASSLSLPRAETQYF. The CDR3 coding sequence is TGTGCCAGCAGCTTATCCCTCCCTAGAGCAGAGACCCAGTACTTC. The entire variable domain, with the rest obtained from reference TRBV7-9 and TRBJ2-5, is as follows: DTGVSQNPRHKITKRGQNVTFRCDPISEHNRLYWYRQTLGQGPEFLTYFQNEAQLEKSRLLSDRFSAERPKGSFSTLEIQRTEQGDSAMYLCASSLSLPRAETQYFGPGTRLLVL.

CDR3 in DNA: TGTGCCAGCTCACCACGACAGGGCTACAATGAGCAGTTCTTC. Its translation is CASSPRQGYNEQFF. This chain links TRBV18 with TRBJ2-1; TRBD1 matches 7 bases. Per germline, CDR1 KGHSH and CDR2 LQKENI. V dropped 1 base and J dropped 3; count of bases not matched to a gene: 0. The CDR3 covers 14 residues.

This clone showed up just once. V usage is TRBV28 and J usage is TRBJ2-5; possibly TRBD2 for D (7 bases). V was clipped by 2 bases and J by 5 bases, with 15 bases between them. Germline V CDR1 and CDR2: MDHEN, SYDVKM. This CDR3 has 15 amino acids. This CDR3 reads CASSLGGGAEETQYF. Here the CDR3 DNA reads TGTGCCAGCAGTTTAGGAGGGGGGGCTGAGGAGACCCAGTACTTC.

V gene TRBV5-1 combines with J gene TRBJ2-7; weak D call: TRBD2 (5 bases). Deletions cut 4 bases from V and 3 bases from J, with 11 bases between. There are 13 residues in the CDR3. Germline V gene sequence: CDR1 SGHRS, CDR2 YFSETQ. CDR3 DNA: TGCGCCAGCAGCCCCCGGGGAAACTACGAGCAGTACTTC. Its protein is CASSPRGNYEQYF.

The rearrangement links TRBV6-1 to TRBJ2-7; 9 bases are a match to TRBD1. The CDR3 loop spans 15 amino acids. Germline V gives CDR1 MNHNS, CDR2 SASEGT. The V segment lost 3 bases and the J segment 2 bases; nucleotides outside the gene matches: 5. As DNA, the CDR3 is TGTGCCAGCAGTGACCGGGACAGGGCAACCTACGAGCAGTACTTC. This codes for CASSDRDRATYEQYF.